This TCR beta chain was sequenced for a study of T cells in Graves' hyperthyroidism and ophthalmopathy. Regarding the study as a whole: The majority of expanded thyroid clonotypes above 0.001 also appeared in blood.

Amplification targeted TCR beta CDR3 regions from RNA transcripts. The primer set for the first-round RT-PCR of the TCR CDR3 was HTBI. MiXCR, applied by TCRdb to the multiplex PCR reads, yields one record per CDR3 protein. The sample includes over 650,000 distinct CDR3 sequences, 45% of them seen just once. About this clonotype: Its cognate antigen is unknown.

Not enrolled were patients with uncontrolled infection, other autoimmune disease, pregnancy or lactation. Used for diagnoses were clinical symptoms, serum thyroxine and TRAb, thyroid ultrasound and orbital computed tomography. Sequencing used peripheral blood or thyroid tissue (not recorded which). The clonotype originates from an adult man with Graves' disease, either hyperthyroidism or ophthalmopathy (not recorded which).

CDR3 residues: CASSVDGVSGNTIYF. Here the CDR3 DNA reads TGTGCCAGCAGCGTAGATGGGGTTTCTGGAAACACCATATATTTT. The gene calls are TRBV7-4 and TRBJ1-3; D not certain. Trimming stripped 5 bases from V and 1 base from J, with 12 bases between. There are 15 residues in the CDR3. Per the germline V gene, CDR1 is SGHVT and CDR2 is SQSDAQ.